This T cell receptor beta chain was observed in a study of T cell responses to AZD1222 COVID-19 vaccine. Of note for this clone: Its antigen is unidentified.

Measured with immunoSEQ multiplex PCR; TCRdb has only the in-frame clones, and not every one. The top ten clones hold approximately 3% of a sample with around 120,000 clones, roughly nine tenths of them seen once. The V end was cut by 5 bases, the J end by 0 bases, with 11 bases between. The CDR3 has 14 amino acids. Germline assignment: CDR1 SQVTM and CDR2 ANQGSEA. Study findings and constraints: Rises in breadth and depth of Spike-specific TCRs came after two AZD1222 doses. The donor cohort was predominantly white British with a female majority, and clonal diversity may have been underestimated. At baseline, seropositivity was found in only six AZD1222 recipients.

The genes are TRBV29-1 and TRBJ1-3; D call uncertain. The source material was peripheral blood, sampled on day 0 of AZD1222 vaccination. The receptor comes from an adult in good health. The CDR3 is CSVLSPDSGNTIYF. In DNA form, the CDR3 reads TGCAGCGTTCTCAGTCCAGACTCTGGAAACACCATATATTTT.